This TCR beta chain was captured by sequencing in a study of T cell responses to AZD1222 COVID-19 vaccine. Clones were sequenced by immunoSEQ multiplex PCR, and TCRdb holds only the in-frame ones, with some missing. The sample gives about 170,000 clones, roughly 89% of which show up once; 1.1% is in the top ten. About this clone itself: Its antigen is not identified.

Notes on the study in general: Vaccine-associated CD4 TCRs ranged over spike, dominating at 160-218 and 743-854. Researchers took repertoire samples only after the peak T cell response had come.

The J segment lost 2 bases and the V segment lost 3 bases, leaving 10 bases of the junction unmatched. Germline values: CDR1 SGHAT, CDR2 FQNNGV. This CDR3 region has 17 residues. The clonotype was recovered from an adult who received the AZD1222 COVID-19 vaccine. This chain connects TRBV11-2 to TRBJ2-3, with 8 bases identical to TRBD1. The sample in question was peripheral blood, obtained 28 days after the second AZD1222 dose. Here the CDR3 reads CASSLGLTGVPTDTQYF. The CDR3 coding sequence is TGTGCCAGCAGCTTGGGGCTGACAGGGGTCCCCACAGATACGCAGTATTTT.